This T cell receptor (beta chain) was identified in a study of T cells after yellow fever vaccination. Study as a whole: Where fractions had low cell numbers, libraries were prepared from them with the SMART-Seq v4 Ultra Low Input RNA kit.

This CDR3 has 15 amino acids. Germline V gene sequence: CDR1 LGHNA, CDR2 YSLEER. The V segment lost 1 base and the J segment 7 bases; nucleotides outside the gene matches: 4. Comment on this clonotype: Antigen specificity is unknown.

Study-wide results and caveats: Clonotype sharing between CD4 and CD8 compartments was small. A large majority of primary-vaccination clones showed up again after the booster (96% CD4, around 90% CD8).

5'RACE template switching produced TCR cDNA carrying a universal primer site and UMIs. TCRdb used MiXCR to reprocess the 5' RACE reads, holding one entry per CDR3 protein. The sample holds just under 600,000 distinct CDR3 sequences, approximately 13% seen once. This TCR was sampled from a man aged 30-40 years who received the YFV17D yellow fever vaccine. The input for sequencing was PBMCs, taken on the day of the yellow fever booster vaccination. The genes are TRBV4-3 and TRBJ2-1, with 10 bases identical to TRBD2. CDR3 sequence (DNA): TGCGCCAGCAGCCAAGGGACTAGCGGAGGGAATGAGCAGTTCTTC. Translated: CASSQGTSGGNEQFF.